The 5 T cell receptor beta chains below all came from one sample that was sequenced in a study of T cells in Graves' hyperthyroidism and ophthalmopathy. Amplified TCR beta CDR3 regions came from RNA transcripts. The HTBI primer set served for first-round RT-PCR of the TCR CDR3. TCRdb redid the calling of the multiplex PCR reads with MiXCR, one entry per CDR3 protein. The sample includes approximately 640,000 distinct CDR3 sequences, about 18% of them seen just once. The source material was blood. The receptor set was obtained from a man aged 50-59 years with Graves' hyperthyroidism.

This clonotype occurred many times. The rearrangement uses TRBV12-3 or TRBV12-4 and TRBJ2-1, with 9 positions matching TRBD2. J was trimmed by 1 base and V by 6 bases; bases with no gene match: 13. The CDR3 length is 18 residues. The CDR3, as DNA: TGTGCCAGCAGCCGTATCCAAGTCGCGGGGGGGTCCTACAATGAGCAGTTCTTC. Its protein is CASSRIQVAGGSYNEQFF.

The gene calls are TRBV30 and TRBJ2-7; tentatively, D is TRBD2 (6 bases). The ends were cut back, 4 bases at V and 6 bases at J, with 13 bases in the middle. The CDR3 is 12 residues long. Germline V gene lookup returns CDR1 GTSNPN and CDR2 SVGIG (reference sequence). Here the CDR3 DNA reads TGTGCCTGGAATGTGGGAGCGGGCGAGCAGTACTTC. Translating it yields CAWNVGAGEQYF.

Ten or more counts support this clonotype. This chain uses TRBV7-2 with TRBJ2-3, with 9 positions matching TRBD1. This CDR3 is built from 15 residues. J was trimmed by 4 bases and V by 5 bases; bases with no gene match: 7. The germline CDR1 and CDR2 sequences are SGHTA and FQGNSA. The CDR3 nucleotides read TGTGCCAGCAGCCTACTGGGACAGGGAGCAGATACGCAGTATTTT. Protein: CASSLLGQGADTQYF.

The rearrangement links TRBV20-1 to TRBJ1-6, with 11 positions matching TRBD1. Germline loops: CDR1 DFQATT, CDR2 SNEGSKA (reference sequence). The CDR3 has 15 residues. After removal of 6 bases from V and 9 bases from J, the junction contained 10 bases not matched to a gene. The CDR3 region has the DNA TGCAGTGCCATCCTGGACAGGGGGCAGCTTTCACCCCTCCACTTT. Its protein product is CSAILDRGQLSPLHF.

This chain links TRBV5-1 with TRBJ1-2; 8 positions agree with TRBD1. The CDR3 sequence is 16 residues long. Germline loops: CDR1 SGHRS, CDR2 YFSETQ. The V segment lost 4 bases and the J segment 4 bases; nucleotides outside the gene matches: 12. CDR3: CASSTQPETGVYGYTF. The DNA for the CDR3 is TGCGCCAGCAGCACCCAACCGGAGACAGGGGTCTATGGCTACACCTTC.